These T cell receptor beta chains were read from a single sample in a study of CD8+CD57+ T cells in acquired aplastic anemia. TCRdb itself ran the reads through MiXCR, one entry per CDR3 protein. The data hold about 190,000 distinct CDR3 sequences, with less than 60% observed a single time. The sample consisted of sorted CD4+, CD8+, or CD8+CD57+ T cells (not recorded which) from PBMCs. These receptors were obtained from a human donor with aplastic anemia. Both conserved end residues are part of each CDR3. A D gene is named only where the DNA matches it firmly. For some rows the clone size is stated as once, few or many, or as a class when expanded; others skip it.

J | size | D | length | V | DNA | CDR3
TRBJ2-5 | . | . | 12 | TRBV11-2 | TGTGCCAGCAGATCCTTACAAGAGACCCAGTACTTC | CASRSLQETQYF
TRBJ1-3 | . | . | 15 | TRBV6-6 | TGTGCCAGCAGTTACTCGATGGAGGCTGGAAACACCATATATTTT | CASSYSMEAGNTIYF
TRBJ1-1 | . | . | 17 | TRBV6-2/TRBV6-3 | TGTGCCAGCAGTCCTGGCTACCCCAGGGCTTTGAACACTGAAGCTTTCTTT | CASSPGYPRALNTEAFF
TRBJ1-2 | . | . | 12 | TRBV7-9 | TGTGCCAGCAGCCAAGACAACTATGGCTACACCTTC | CASSQDNYGYTF
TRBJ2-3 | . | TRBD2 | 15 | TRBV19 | TGTGCCAGTAGAAGACTAGCGGGGATATCAGATACGCAGTATTTT | CASRRLAGISDTQYF
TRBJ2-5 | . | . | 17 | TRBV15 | TGTGCCACCAGCAGAGATCAACCCGGATTGAGGGAAGAGACCCAGTACTTC | CATSRDQPGLREETQYF
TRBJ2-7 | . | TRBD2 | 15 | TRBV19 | TGTGCCAGTAGACCGGGACTAGCGGTTTCCTACGAGCAGTACTTC | CASRPGLAVSYEQYF
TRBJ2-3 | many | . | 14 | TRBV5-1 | TGCGCCAGCAGCTTGGTGGCTAGCACAGATACGCAGTATTTT | CASSLVASTDTQYF
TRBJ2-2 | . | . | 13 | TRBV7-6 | TGTGCCAGCAGCTCCAGGGGTAACGGGGAGCTGTTTTTT | CASSSRGNGELFF
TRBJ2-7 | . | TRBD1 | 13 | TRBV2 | TGTGCCATTGCTGGGGACAGGGTTTACGAGCAGTACTTC | CAIAGDRVYEQYF
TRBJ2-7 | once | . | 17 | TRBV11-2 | TGTGCCAGCAGCTTATTCCTCCGGACGGGGGTCAACAACGAGCAGTACTTC | CASSLFLRTGVNNEQYF
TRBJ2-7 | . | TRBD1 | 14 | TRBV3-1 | TGTGCCAGCAGCTGGGGACAGCATTCCTACGAGCAGTACTTC | CASSWGQHSYEQYF
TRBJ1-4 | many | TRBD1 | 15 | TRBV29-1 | TGCAGCGTTATTCTGGGACAGGGTCAAAATGAAAAACTGTTTTTT | CSVILGQGQNEKLFF
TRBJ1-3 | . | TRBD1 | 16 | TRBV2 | TGTGCCAGCAGTGAAGCGTCGGGACAGGGTATGGGCACCATATATTTT | CASSEASGQGMGTIYF
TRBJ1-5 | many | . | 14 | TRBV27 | TGTGCCAGCAGTCCGGATTATAGCAATCAGCCCCAGCATTTT | CASSPDYSNQPQHF
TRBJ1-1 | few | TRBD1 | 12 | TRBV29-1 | TGCAGCTTCCAAGACAGGGACACTGAAGCTTTCTTT | CSFQDRDTEAFF
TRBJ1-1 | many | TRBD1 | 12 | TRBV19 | TGTGCCAGTAACGACAGGGCGCTGACAGCTTTCTTT | CASNDRALTAFF
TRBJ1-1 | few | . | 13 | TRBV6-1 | TGTGCCACCTTACTAACGTGGGTAGCTGAAGCTTTCTTT | CATLLTWVAEAFF
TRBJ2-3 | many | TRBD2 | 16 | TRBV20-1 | TGCAGTGCTAGAGGGGGGGCTAGCGGGAGCACAGATACGCAGTATTTT | CSARGGASGSTDTQYF
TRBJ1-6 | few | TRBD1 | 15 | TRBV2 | TGTGCCAGCACGGGACAGGGCCGGCTAAATTCACCCCTCCACTTT | CASTGQGRLNSPLHF